The 3 T cell receptor beta chains below come from one sample, sequenced in a study of OX40 agonist ivuxolimab in advanced cancers. This table comes from immunoSEQ multiplex PCR, and its TCRdb copy is limited to in-frame clones, with some not included. The data show around 80,000 clones, 85% seen once. This specimen was CD4+ or CD8+ T cells sorted from blood, taken in a trial of the OX40 agonist ivuxolimab. These receptors all come from an adult with an advanced solid tumor such as melanoma, head and neck, liver or kidney cancer.

The rearrangement links TRBV21-1 to TRBJ1-1. TRBV21-1 is listed as a pseudogene. CDR3 size: 15 residues. The CDR3 DNA follows: TGTGCCAGCAGCAAAACGGGAGGGGGGAGCACTGAAGCTTTCTTT. It translates to CASSKTGGGSTEAFF.

This chain links TRBV7-2 with TRBJ2-4, with D hard to call. CDR3 length: 15 residues. V was shortened by 4 bases and J by 3 bases, with 13 bases between the two germline ends. CDR1 is SGHTA and CDR2 is FQGNSA in the germline V gene. This chain's CDR3 is CASSSSDLGKNIQYF. CDR3 in DNA: TGTGCCAGCAGCTCGTCGGACCTTGGCAAAAACATTCAGTACTTC.

The rearrangement joins TRBV5-1 to TRBJ2-1; 10 bases line up with TRBD2. V was pared by 5 bases and J by 5 bases, with 13 bases of the junction left unmatched. The CDR3 contains 17 residues. The germline V gene has CDR1 SGHRS and CDR2 YFSETQ. The CDR3 DNA reads TGCGCCAGCAGTCACCCAATGAGCGGGGGGGCTCACAATGAGCAGTTCTTC. Its protein product is CASSHPMSGGAHNEQFF. The full variable domain, its missing parts supplied by reference TRBV5-1 and TRBJ2-1, is KAGVTQTPRYLIKTRGQQVTLSCSPISGHRSVSWYQQTPGQGLQFLFEYFSETQRNKGNFPGRFSGRQFSNSRSEMNVSTLELGDSALYLCASSHPMSGGAHNEQFFGPGTRLTVL.